The rows below give T cell receptor beta chains drawn from one sample of a study of CD8+CD57+ T cells in acquired aplastic anemia. Each CDR3 protein gets one entry after TCRdb re-called the reads with MiXCR. The sample has about 200,000 distinct CDR3 sequences; approximately 65% are singletons. The sample taken for sequencing was sorted CD4+, CD8+, or CD8+CD57+ T cells (not recorded which) from PBMCs. These receptor sequences come from a human donor with aplastic anemia. CDR3s include the opening cysteine and the closing phenylalanine or tryptophan. The D gene is left open where the match is weak. Clone size, where shown, is once, few, many, or a class for clones that have expanded.

J,V,size,D,DNA,CDR3
TRBJ2-1,TRBV14,few,.,TGTGCCAGCAGAGCCCCAGGGTATGAGCAGTTCTTC,CASRAPGYEQFF
TRBJ1-3,TRBV10-1,.,.,TGCGCCAGCAGCGCGGCAGGGGCATCTGGAAACACCATATATTTT,CASSAAGASGNTIYF
TRBJ1-1,TRBV29-1,few,TRBD1,TGCAGCGTTGAAGGACAGGGCACTGAAGCTTTCTTT,CSVEGQGTEAFF
TRBJ1-1,TRBV28,.,TRBD1,TGTGCCAGCCGCGGGACAGAGGAAATGAACACTGAAGCTTTCTTT,CASRGTEEMNTEAFF
TRBJ1-1,TRBV20-1,few,.,TGCAGTGCTAGAAGGGACACTGAAGCTTTCTTT,CSARRDTEAFF
TRBJ1-2,TRBV7-8,.,.,TGTGCCAGCAGCTCCGCCCCCTCTAACTATGGCTACACCTTC,CASSSAPSNYGYTF
TRBJ1-5,TRBV25-1,once,.,TGTGCCAGCAGTCGAAGTTATAGCAATCAGCCCCAGCATTTT,CASSRSYSNQPQHF
TRBJ2-5,TRBV5-1,once,TRBD2,TGCGCCAGCAGAGCGGGGGGGCTTAGAGAGACCCAGTACTTC,CASRAGGLRETQYF
TRBJ1-1,TRBV5-1,few,TRBD1,TGCGCCAGCAGCTCGACAGGGGTGAACACTGAAGCTTTCTTT,CASSSTGVNTEAFF
TRBJ2-7,TRBV12-3/TRBV12-4,.,.,TGTGCCAGCAGTGTCACCTCCTACGAGCAGTACTTC,CASSVTSYEQYF
TRBJ1-1,TRBV7-9,.,.,TGTGCCAGCAGTCAAAGGGGGTGTGACACTGAAGCTTTCTTT,CASSQRGCDTEAFF
TRBJ1-2,TRBV2,.,.,TGTGCCAGCAGTGAATCTCCAGCGATTAACTATGGCTACACCTTC,CASSESPAINYGYTF
TRBJ2-2,TRBV20-1,.,.,TGCAGTGCTAGAGAAACTAGCACCGGGGAGCTGTTTTTT,CSARETSTGELFF
TRBJ1-2,TRBV12-3/TRBV12-4,few,.,TGTGCCAGCAGTTTAATGCCAGTTCTCTATGGCTACACCTTC,CASSLMPVLYGYTF
TRBJ1-3,TRBV28,.,.,TGTGCCAGCAGTTTTGGAGGGGCACTCTCTGGAAACACCACATATTTT,CASSFGGALSGNTTYF
TRBJ1-2,TRBV9,.,.,TGTGCCAGCAGCGTAGGCACAGGGTTGTATGGCTACACCTTC,CASSVGTGLYGYTF
TRBJ2-7,TRBV10-2,.,.,TGCGCCAGCAGCCCAGTTTCTGCCGAGCAGTACTTC,CASSPVSAEQYF
TRBJ2-1,TRBV13,.,.,TGTGCCAGCAGCGCCCACAATGAGCAGTTCTTC,CASSAHNEQFF
TRBJ2-3,TRBV6-6,many,TRBD2,TGTGCCAGCAGCCCACGTCTAGCGGGGGATACAGATACGCAGTATTTT,CASSPRLAGDTDTQYF
TRBJ2-7,TRBV2,.,.,TGTGCCAGCAGCCAAGCTGCGGTTCGCTACGAGCAGTACTTC,CASSQAAVRYEQYF
TRBJ2-3,TRBV19,.,TRBD2,TGTGCCAGTAGTGGTGGGGGGGCGGGAGGAACAGATACGCAGTATTTT,CASSGGGAGGTDTQYF
TRBJ1-5,TRBV7-9,.,.,TGTGCCAGCAGCCCAACACGTACAGGGACCCAGCATTTT,CASSPTRTGTQHF
TRBJ1-5,TRBV9,.,TRBD1,TGTGCCAGCAGCTTGAGGGACAGGGGGATTGTGCCCCAGCATTTT,CASSLRDRGIVPQHF
TRBJ2-7,TRBV7-2,.,TRBD2,TGTGCCAGCAGCTTGAGGACTAGCGGGAGGGACTACGAGCAGTACTTC,CASSLRTSGRDYEQYF